This T cell receptor beta chain was recorded in a study of identical twins (TCRdb year 2016). Regarding the complete study: TCR alpha and beta repertoires from monozygotic twins, unrelated adults of various ages and cord blood were deep-sequenced to test whether fetal clonotypes persist. To rule out contamination, the twin experiments were replicated at different times with different library preparation protocols. Study-wide conclusions, independent of this receptor: Invariant T cells such as MAIT and iNKT could partly confound zero-insertion analyses, though diverse VJ usage argued against this for most clonotypes. Fewer insertions were carried by abundant cord blood beta clonotypes; a weaker similar trend was observed in young adult naive repertoires, while no such trend was observed in memory repertoires. The excess sharing between twins in beta out-of-frame sequences was weaker because fewer shared sequences reduced the signal-to-noise ratio. Because the same donors could not be followed over many years, conclusions were based on cross-sectional statistical analysis. Compared with coincidental sharing between unrelated individuals, an excess of low generation-probability sequences was observed among out-of-frame TCR alpha sequences shared between twins. In monozygotic twins, out-of-frame TCR alpha sharing was systematically underestimated by recombination models, although the models agreed with sharing between unrelated individuals.

Every donor in the study was a healthy Caucasian. Three pairs of female monozygotic twins, all aged roughly 18 to 29 years, were included in the twin cohort. CD4+ and CD8+ T cell populations were isolated with positive isolation kits from Invitrogen. The sample holds a few counts of this clonotype. The antigen it binds to is not known. No much larger clonotype is one base removed from it; base qualities were not supplied. The receptor library was made with 5' RACE. For sequencing, an Illumina HiSeq 2000 was employed. Template switching added a universal primer binding site, and the final cDNA carried a unique molecular identifier that allowed TCR cDNA molecules to be counted accurately. Specific primers in the conserved constant-segment region were used to synthesize first-strand cDNA for the TCR alpha and beta chains. To control for contamination, every cDNA library carried two barcodes: a SMART-Mk sample barcode plus Illumina barcodes. TruSeq adapter sequences along with Illumina sample barcodes were introduced in two successive PCR steps. The Illumina HiSeq platform was used with custom primers to sequence TCR alpha and beta cDNA libraries. The study's own analysis went as follows. MiGEC was used to process raw reads and extract unique molecular identifiers, and MiXCR was used to find CDR3 positions. For each individual, recombination models were inferred using an EM algorithm with the repgenHMM and IGoR tools. The tcR package in R was used for shared clonotype analysis, with sharing normalized by the product of cloneset sizes. To study raw recombination free of thymic and clonal selection effects, out-of-frame nonproductive sequences were analyzed. In TCRdb, the public reads were trimmed at Q25 with fastp and aligned with MiXCR, with productive beta chains retained. Under each unique CDR3 protein, matching rows form one entry showing the most common genes and DNA. The V and J calls here are based on TCRdb, not the publication. The table for this sample lists around 510,000 distinct CDR3 sequences; roughly 13% of them were counted only once. The ten largest clonotypes hold approximately 0.9% of the sample.

These data also formed part of another study, on yellow fever vaccine responses in identical twins. The other study reports the following: The authors reported that the T cell response to vaccination in identical twins appeared partly convergent and partly personalized. In the study, vaccine-responding T cell clones were precisely tracked in identical twins.

The sample comprised CD4+ T cells sorted from blood. The TCR comes from a young woman in good health.

The CDR3 sequence is CASSLDAGGKTQYF. The DNA sequence is as follows: TGTGCCAGCAGCTTAGACGCAGGGGGGAAGACCCAGTACTTC. The chain couples TRBV7-2 to TRBJ2-5, and perhaps TRBD1 as D gene, on 7 matching bases. V and J are truncated by 1 base and 6 bases respectively, leaving an intervening sequence of 12 bases. The cysteine opens and the phenylalanine closes a CDR3 of 14 amino acids. CDR3 DNA is the only sequence kept; it has 42 bases, read in frame from the first base. Per the germline V gene, SGHTA is the CDR1 and FQGNSA is the CDR2.